This T cell receptor beta chain originates from a study of blood T cells in healthy people across ages. Study-level findings and limits: Among T cells, TCR beta diversity per million cells dropped roughly linearly as age rose.

The sample holds one count of this clonotype. Its specificity is unknown. There were healthy Caucasian individuals from Russia, aged roughly 6 to 95, serving as donors. Using a J-beta primer mix together with a sample-barcoded 5' primer, a second PCR was run for about 6 to 11 cycles. There were at least 2.5 million CDR3-containing paired-end reads obtained from each sample. Via MiXCR, TCRdb re-called the 5' RACE reads, giving one row per CDR3 protein. The profile covers about 780,000 distinct CDR3 sequences, with around 68% appearing a single time and roughly a quarter taken by the ten largest. The CDR3 loop spans 13 amino acids. Germline CDR1 SGHTA, CDR2 FQGNSA. V lost 6 bases and J 2 bases, leaving 11 bases between the germline ends.

The sample comprised blood. The J gene is TRBJ2-7, the V gene TRBV7-2, with TRBD1 as a possible D gene (5 bases). This sequence originates from a man under 40 in good health. DNA for the CDR3: TGTGCCAGCAGGCTAAGGGGTGCCTACGAGCAGTACTTC. Residues: CASRLRGAYEQYF.